This TCR beta chain derives from a study of cytomegalovirus exposure and HLA in healthy donors. Notes on the study in general: CMV serostatus stood as the only immune exposure information on hand. Analysis was carried out at a later point, and it linked a missense DCLRE1C variant to TCR beta V- and J-gene trimming. The authors later found most CMV-associated TCR beta chains appeared HLA-restricted.

About this clone: Its matching antigen is unknown.

In the PCR, 60 Vbeta and 13 Jbeta primers were used. Sequencing was performed with immunoSEQ multiplex PCR; in TCRdb, only in-frame clones are kept and a portion is missing. Of roughly 170,000 clones detected, 65% to 85% appear once; the ten largest clones hold about 0.82%. This CDR3 region has 15 residues. Germline lookup yields CDR1 SEHNR and CDR2 FQNEAQ (reference sequence). V lost 2 bases and J 5 bases, leaving 12 bases between the germline ends. The chain carries TRBV7-9 and TRBJ1-4; D is unresolved. The source of this sequence is a woman younger than 30 in good health and CMV-seronegative. The sample was PBMCs. CDR3 bases: TGTGCCAGCAGCTTAACAGCATTATCAAATGAAAAACTGTTTTTT. The encoded protein is CASSLTALSNEKLFF. Filled out from reference TRBV7-9 and TRBJ1-4, the complete variable domain reads DTGVSQNPRHKITKRGQNVTFRCDPISEHNRLYWYRQTLGQGPEFLTYFQNEAQLEKSRLLSDRFSAERPKGSFSTLEIQRTEQGDSAMYLCASSLTALSNEKLFFGSGTQLSVL.